These 25 T cell receptor beta chains share one sample of origin, sequenced in a study of T-cell reconstitution after alpha-beta-depleted transplantation in children. Researchers prepared the TCRbeta library using unique molecular identifiers, the study reports. TCRdb re-derived calls from the PCR reads in MiXCR, one entry per CDR3 protein. The repertoire holds 150,000 to 250,000 distinct CDR3 sequences, with more than 14% as singletons. The starting material was PBMCs from the stem cell graft donor, obtained from the stem cell graft. These receptors originate from a human donor who donated a stem cell graft to a child with acute lymphoblastic leukemia.

This clonotype was seen a single time. A read error may explain this, as a much larger clone is one base away. The chain has TRBV10-3 and TRBJ2-1, with a tentative D call TRBD2 (5 bases). Germline CDR1 ENHRY, CDR2 SYGVKD. The CDR3 is 14 residues long. CDR3 nucleotides: TGTGCCACCAGTGTGGGGAGATCTAACAATGAGCAGTTCTTC. Its protein product is CATSVGRSNNEQFF.

The chain couples TRBV12-3 or TRBV12-4 to TRBJ1-2; D remains ambiguous. There are 13 residues in the CDR3. Trimming removed 5 bases from V and 4 bases from J, with 11 bases in between. This chain's CDR3 is CASSNQISYGYTF. The CDR3, as DNA: TGTGCCAGCAGTAATCAGATTTCCTATGGCTACACCTTC.

This clonotype was seen many times. J is TRBJ1-2 and V is TRBV5-4; D may be TRBD1 (6 bases). In germline, CDR1 is SGHNT, CDR2 YYREEE (reference sequence). The CDR3 is made up of 18 amino acids. Trimming removed 0 bases from V and 8 bases from J, with 26 bases in between. CDR3 amino acids: CASSLDPLERGIKGGYTF. The CDR3 DNA reads as TGTGCCAGCAGCTTGGACCCCCTGGAGAGGGGGATTAAAGGAGGCTACACCTTC.

This chain connects TRBV6-6 to TRBJ2-5, with 7 bases lining up with TRBD2. There are 17 residues in the CDR3. J was trimmed by 2 bases and V by 0 bases; bases with no gene match: 9. CDR1 is MNHNY, CDR2 SVGAGI, per germline (reference sequence). The CDR3 spells CASSYSNPGLPQETQYF. CDR3 nucleotides: TGTGCCAGCAGTTACTCTAACCCGGGACTACCTCAAGAGACCCAGTACTTC.

This clonotype showed up many times. The chain carries TRBV20-1 and TRBJ2-5, with a possible D match to TRBD2 (6 bases). V was cut by 6 bases and J by 5 bases, with 13 bases left in between. Germline V gene data show CDR1 as DFQATT and CDR2 as SNEGSKA (reference sequence). The CDR3 contains 12 residues. The CDR3 loop reads CSATLASETQYF. The CDR3 DNA is TGCAGTGCAACCCTAGCGAGCGAGACCCAGTACTTC.

The chain is built from TRBV6-2 or TRBV6-3 and TRBJ1-5; TRBD1 might be the D (5 bases). The CDR3 is 14 amino acids. The germline CDR1 and CDR2 sequences are MNHEY and SVGEGT. Trimming left V 6 bases short and J 1 base short, with 10 bases between. DNA of the CDR3: TGTGCCAGCAGCTGGGGGGAGAGCAATCAGCCCCAGCATTTT. This codes for CASSWGESNQPQHF.

This clonotype was recorded at least ten times. The chain couples TRBV27 to TRBJ2-7; 7 bases are a match to TRBD1. The CDR3 covers 13 residues. Germline CDR1 is MNHEY and CDR2 is SMNVEV (reference sequence). V dropped 6 bases and J dropped 2; count of bases not matched to a gene: 4. CDR3 coding DNA: TGTGCCAGCAGCCAGGGGGTCACCTACGAGCAGTACTTC. This encodes CASSQGVTYEQYF.

In its sample, this clonotype was seen many times. CDR3 residues: CASRLGGNTGELFF. CDR3 bases: TGTGCCAGCAGATTGGGGGGGAACACCGGGGAGCTGTTTTTT. This rearrangement joins TRBV11-2 to TRBJ2-2; tentative D call: TRBD2 (6 bases). There are 14 residues in the CDR3. Trimming pared 6 bases from V and 1 base from J, leaving 9 bases between. Germline lookup yields CDR1 SGHAT and CDR2 FQNNGV.

This clonotype was seen at least ten times. The chain has TRBV7-2 and TRBJ2-7, with unresolved D. V lost 4 bases and J lost 8, with 21 bases in between. The germline V gene has CDR1 SGHTA and CDR2 FQGNSA. The CDR3 runs to 15 residues. The CDR3 bases are TGTGCCAGCAGCTCGAAGAGGTTTACCGGTACCAAGCAGTACTTC. Translating it yields CASSSKRFTGTKQYF.

The chain is built from TRBV20-1 and TRBJ2-7; 7 nucleotides match TRBD2. CDR1 is DFQATT and CDR2 is SNEGSKA in the germline V gene (reference sequence). Germline trimming cut 6 bases from V and 0 bases from J; bases unmatched to any gene: 8. The CDR3 sequence is 14 residues long. The CDR3 here is CSAPSSGSSYEQYF. The CDR3 coding sequence is TGCAGTGCCCCCTCTAGCGGTAGCTCCTACGAGCAGTACTTC.

The chain recombines TRBV18 with TRBJ1-2; D remains unclear. V was pared by 2 bases and J by 7 bases, with 11 bases between. From germline, CDR1 is KGHSH and CDR2 LQKENI. The CDR3 is 13 amino acids. The CDR3 region has the DNA TGTGCCAGCTCACCAGGGCAGTCCTCTGGCTACACCTTC. It translates to CASSPGQSSGYTF.

This clonotype was seen ten or more times. The genes are TRBV12-3 or TRBV12-4 and TRBJ1-5, with D unresolved. This CDR3 is 13 amino acids long. Trimming cost V 0 bases and J 4 bases, with 4 bases left between them. The CDR3 nucleotides read TGTGCCAGCAGTTTAGCAGCAAATCAGCCCCAGCATTTT. This encodes CASSLAANQPQHF.

At least ten counts were recorded for this clonotype. The rearrangement links TRBV5-5 to TRBJ2-1, with 12 bases lining up with TRBD2. The CDR3 spans 16 residues. CDR1 SGHKS and CDR2 YYEKEE come from the germline V gene (reference sequence). After removal of 5 bases from V and 11 bases from J, the junction contained 14 bases not matched to a gene. This chain's CDR3 is CASRSLAGGPEGQQFF. CDR3 DNA sequence: TGTGCCAGCAGGTCTCTAGCGGGAGGGCCCGAGGGGCAGCAGTTCTTC.

There are many counts of this clonotype. The genes are TRBV28 and TRBJ2-3; D is possibly TRBD2 (6 bases). This CDR3 spans 16 amino acids. The germline V gene has CDR1 MDHEN and CDR2 SYDVKM. V was cut by 5 bases and J by 8 bases, with 23 bases left in between. The CDR3 region has the DNA TGTGCCAGCAGTCCCCCCTTGCGGGGTGCACAGATTACGCAGTATTTT. This sequence encodes CASSPPLRGAQITQYF.

The genes are TRBV20-1 and TRBJ1-3, with D tentatively TRBD1 (6 bases). Trimming cost V 6 bases and J 3 bases, with 15 bases left between them. This CDR3 is 14 amino acids long. Germline-derived CDR1 and CDR2 are DFQATT and SNEGSKA (reference sequence). CDR3 region: CSAPRGGFGNTIYF. The CDR3 DNA follows: TGCAGTGCCCCCAGAGGGGGTTTTGGAAACACCATATATTTT.

This chain joins TRBV4-2 and TRBJ2-1; 10 bases agree with TRBD2. CDR3 length equals 15 residues. CDR1 is LGHNA and CDR2 is YNFKEQ in the germline V gene. J lost 7 bases, V lost 4 bases, and 7 bases had no gene match. CDR3 in amino acids: CASSRAGGPGNEQFF. CDR3 in DNA: TGTGCCAGCAGCCGAGCGGGAGGGCCGGGGAATGAGCAGTTCTTC.

The sample holds many counts of this clonotype. The chain uses TRBV5-6 and TRBJ1-2, with D perhaps matching TRBD1 (5 bases). Germline loops: CDR1 SGHDT, CDR2 YYEEEE. V was cut by 2 bases and J by 6 bases, with 11 bases left in between. The CDR3 runs 13 residues. The CDR3 sequence: CASSFVGPDGYTF. CDR3 bases: TGTGCCAGCAGCTTTGTGGGGCCAGATGGCTACACCTTC. The variable domain in full, with the rest retrieved from reference TRBV5-6 and TRBJ1-2, is DAGVTQSPTHLIKTRGQQVTLRCSPKSGHDTVSWYQQALGQGPQFIFQYYEEEERQRGNFPDRFSGHQFPNYSSELNVNALLLGDSALYLCASSFVGPDGYTFGSGTRLTVV.

This clonotype was observed many times. CDR3 residues: CSARQGREEKLFF. The CDR3 region has the DNA TGCAGTGCTAGACAGGGACGGGAGGAAAAACTGTTTTTT. The chain employs TRBV20-1 and TRBJ1-4; the D gene is possibly TRBD1 (5 bases). This CDR3 has 13 amino acids. Germline V gene lookup returns CDR1 DFQATT and CDR2 SNEGSKA (reference sequence). V was clipped by 2 bases and J by 8 bases, with 12 bases between them.

The sample holds a few counts of this clonotype. Here the CDR3 DNA reads TGTGCCAGCAGACCTACAGGATGGGGCAATCAGCCCCAGCATTTT. Translating gives CASRPTGWGNQPQHF. The J gene is TRBJ1-5, the V gene TRBV16, with D possibly TRBD1 on 5 matching bases. Germline V gives CDR1 KGHSY, CDR2 FQNENV. Trimming took off 6 bases at V and 2 bases at J, with 14 bases between the two ends. The CDR3 has 15 residues.

The rearrangement joins TRBV6-1 to TRBJ2-1; D is possibly TRBD1 or TRBD2 (5 bases each). V lost 0 bases and J lost 3, with 24 bases in between. Germline CDR1 MNHNS, CDR2 SASEGT. The CDR3 is 20 amino acids. CDR3 sequence: CASSEARDVYGLRLYNEQFF. The CDR3 DNA reads as TGTGCCAGCAGTGAAGCTCGGGACGTATATGGCCTTAGACTCTACAATGAGCAGTTCTTC.

In its sample, this clonotype was seen many times. This chain joins TRBV9 and TRBJ2-1; 9 bases are shared with TRBD2. V shed 4 bases and J 5 bases; nucleotides not matched to a gene: 7. Germline V CDR1 and CDR2: SGDLS, YYNGEE. CDR3 length: 15 residues. The CDR3 spells CASSPLAGSHNEQFF. CDR3 DNA: TGTGCCAGCAGCCCCCTAGCGGGATCCCACAATGAGCAGTTCTTC.

Many counts were recorded for this clonotype. This chain joins TRBV27 and TRBJ1-2; D is unclear. V lost 6 bases to trimming and J lost 5 bases, with 13 bases between them. The CDR3 runs 13 residues. CDR1 is MNHEY and CDR2 is SMNVEV in the germline V gene (reference sequence). The CDR3 region has the DNA TGTGCCAGCAGACACACGGGTTGGTATGGCTACACCTTC. The encoded protein is CASRHTGWYGYTF.

In its sample, this clonotype was seen once. The J gene is TRBJ1-2, the V gene TRBV12-3 or TRBV12-4; 8 nucleotides match TRBD1. This CDR3 is built from 15 residues. V was pared by 5 bases and J by 2 bases, with 7 bases of the junction left unmatched. Here the CDR3 reads CASSSQGAPNYGYTF. The CDR3 DNA sequence: TGTGCCAGCAGTAGCCAGGGGGCCCCCAACTATGGCTACACCTTC.

This clonotype occurred many times. The chain employs TRBV5-1 and TRBJ1-1; D remains ambiguous. Germline assignment: CDR1 SGHRS and CDR2 YFSETQ. V lost 2 bases and J lost 5, with 13 bases in between. The CDR3 consists of 14 residues. This CDR3 reads CASSFGSGETEAFF. For the CDR3, the DNA is TGCGCCAGCAGCTTTGGAAGTGGGGAAACTGAAGCTTTCTTT.

This clonotype was counted ten times or more. V is TRBV12-3 or TRBV12-4 and J is TRBJ1-1; D is unresolved. CDR3 size: 13 residues. Trimming took off 10 bases at V and 1 base at J, with 13 bases between the two ends. The CDR3 here is CAILTWGNTEAFF. DNA for the CDR3: TGTGCCATACTTACCTGGGGGAACACTGAAGCTTTCTTT.